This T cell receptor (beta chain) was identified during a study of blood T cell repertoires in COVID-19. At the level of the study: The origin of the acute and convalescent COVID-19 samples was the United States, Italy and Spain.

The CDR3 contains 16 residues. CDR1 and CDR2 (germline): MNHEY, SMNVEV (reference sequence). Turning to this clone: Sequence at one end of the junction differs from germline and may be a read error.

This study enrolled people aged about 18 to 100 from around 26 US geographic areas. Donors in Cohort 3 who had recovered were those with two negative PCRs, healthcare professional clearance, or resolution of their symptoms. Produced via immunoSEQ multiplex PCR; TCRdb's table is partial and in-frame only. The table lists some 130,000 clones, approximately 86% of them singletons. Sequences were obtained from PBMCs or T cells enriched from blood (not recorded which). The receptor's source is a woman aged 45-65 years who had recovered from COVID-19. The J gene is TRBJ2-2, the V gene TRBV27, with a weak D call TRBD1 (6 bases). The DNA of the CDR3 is TGTGCCAGCAGATTATTAACACAGGGAATCACCGGGGAGCTGTTTTTT. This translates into CASRLLTQGITGELFF.